Below, 21 T cell receptor beta chains from the same sample are listed, as sequenced in a study of blood T cell repertoires in COVID-19. Profiling relied on immunoSEQ multiplex PCR, and the TCRdb table lists in-frame clones only, not all of them. The sample yields under 150,000 clones, approximately 80% seen once. The sample was peripheral blood. These receptors originate from a woman older than 75 in a cohort sampled during active or convalescent COVID-19.

The chain recombines TRBV29-1 with TRBJ2-7; D is undetermined. Trimming took 4 bases from V and 4 from J, leaving 11 bases between them. This CDR3 spans 12 amino acids. Germline CDR1 SQVTM, CDR2 ANQGSEA. The CDR3 reads CSVGQFSYEQYF. The CDR3 region has the DNA TGCAGCGTTGGACAATTCAGTTACGAGCAGTACTTC.

The chain recombines TRBV5-1 with TRBJ1-1; D gene uncertain. Germline V gene data show CDR1 as SGHRS and CDR2 as YFSETQ. Trimming removed 2 bases at V and 3 bases at J, with 11 bases between. CDR3 length equals 14 residues. CDR3 sequence: CASSLVLGDTEAFF. The CDR3 DNA reads as TGCGCCAGCAGCTTAGTACTCGGGGACACTGAAGCTTTCTTT.

The table lists this clone with a few counts. The V call is TRBV5-6, the J call TRBJ1-1; D perhaps matches TRBD1 (5 bases). The CDR3 has 12 amino acids. The V end lost 1 base, the J end lost 7 bases, and 8 bases lay between the germline ends. Germline V CDR1 and CDR2: SGHDT, YYEEEE. In DNA, the CDR3 is TGTGCCAGCAGCTTGAGGGGAAATGAAGCTTTCTTT. Encoded protein: CASSLRGNEAFF.

This clone was detected a few times. The chain employs TRBV5-1 and TRBJ2-7; D possibly corresponds to TRBD2 (5 bases). Trimming shortened V by 0 bases and J by 2 bases, and 15 bases separated the two germline ends. This CDR3 contains 16 residues. Per the germline V gene, CDR1 is SGHRS and CDR2 is YFSETQ. The CDR3 nucleotides read TGCGCCAGCAGCTTGGCGGGAACTACCGGGACCTACGAGCAGTACTTC. Its protein product is CASSLAGTTGTYEQYF. The full variable domain, its missing parts supplied by reference TRBV5-1 and TRBJ2-7, is KAGVTQTPRYLIKTRGQQVTLSCSPISGHRSVSWYQQTPGQGLQFLFEYFSETQRNKGNFPGRFSGRQFSNSRSEMNVSTLELGDSALYLCASSLAGTTGTYEQYFGPGTRLTVT.

The chain's CDR3 is CASSPYSGGGTGELFF. The CDR3 nucleotides read TGTGCCAGCAGCCCGTATAGCGGGGGCGGGACCGGGGAGCTGTTTTTT. The chain is built from TRBV4-2 and TRBJ2-2; 9 nucleotides line up with TRBD2. Germline V lookup: CDR1 LGHNA, CDR2 YNFKEQ. V gave up 4 bases and J gave up 5 bases; unmatched junction bases: 8. This CDR3 is built from 16 residues.

This clone showed up just once. V usage is TRBV3-1 (or the pseudogene TRBV3-2) and J usage is TRBJ1-2, with D tentatively TRBD1 (6 bases). Germline V CDR1 and CDR2: LGHDT, YNNKEL (reference sequence). This CDR3 comprises 15 residues. The germline V and J ends were trimmed by 1 base and 10 bases, with 19 bases remaining between them. CDR3 sequence: CASSQGSGTQTPYTF. The CDR3 DNA is TGTGCCAGCAGCCAAGGCTCCGGGACACAGACCCCCTACACCTTC.

The chain is built from TRBV28 and TRBJ1-2; 8 bases match TRBD1. Unmatched junction bases numbered 9, after V lost 7 bases and J lost 2 bases. Germline values: CDR1 MDHEN, CDR2 SYDVKM. This CDR3 is built from 15 residues. DNA for the CDR3: TGTGCCAGCATCCGGAGGTACAGGGGGAACTATGGCTACACCTTC. This gives the protein CASIRRYRGNYGYTF.

The J gene is TRBJ2-5, the V gene TRBV7-2; 7 nucleotides agree with TRBD1. The CDR3 length is 15 residues. Germline lookup yields CDR1 SGHTA and CDR2 FQGNSA. Trimming at V came to 4 bases and at J to 4 bases, leaving 9 bases not matched to a gene. The CDR3 reads CASSSGTVRGETQYF. The CDR3 DNA reads TGTGCCAGCAGCTCCGGGACAGTCCGAGGAGAGACCCAGTACTTC.

The chain combines TRBV5-4 with TRBJ1-2; 8 bases are a match to TRBD1. The CDR3 is made up of 13 amino acids. Germline-derived CDR1 and CDR2 are SGHNT and YYREEE (reference sequence). J was trimmed by 5 bases and V by 6 bases; bases with no gene match: 6. CDR3 nucleotides: TGTGCCAGCATGGACAGGGTGGGGTATGGCTACACCTTC. Encoded protein: CASMDRVGYGYTF.

This chain uses TRBV2 with TRBJ1-1, with D unclear. V shed 5 bases and J shed 0 bases, with 16 bases lying between them. CDR3 length equals 16 residues. Germline loops: CDR1 SNHLY, CDR2 FYNNEI. DNA for the CDR3: TGTGCCAGCAGTTTCGAGGCAACCGGCCTGAACACTGAAGCTTTCTTT. Protein: CASSFEATGLNTEAFF.

V and J are TRBV12-3 or TRBV12-4 and TRBJ1-2; the match to TRBD1 covers 7 bases. This CDR3 comprises 12 residues. Trimming cost V 6 bases and J 5 bases; bases outside gene matches: 3. In DNA, the CDR3 is TGTGCCAGCAGACCGACAGGGTATGGCTACACCTTC. This translates into CASRPTGYGYTF.

The CDR3 DNA is TGTGCCAGCAGCAGAGGGGGACAGTCCTACGAGCAGTACGTC. Translating gives CASSRGGQSYEQYV. This chain links TRBV6-2 or TRBV6-3 with TRBJ2-7; 7 nucleotides match TRBD1. The germline V gene has CDR1 MNHEY and CDR2 SVGEGT. V lost 6 bases, J lost 1 base, and 6 bases stayed unmatched. The CDR3 is 14 amino acids.

The rearrangement joins TRBV6-5 to TRBJ1-5; D perhaps matches TRBD1 (5 bases). Germline CDR1 reads MNHEY; CDR2 reads SVGAGI. Trimming removed 5 bases at V and 6 bases at J, with 8 bases between. This CDR3 has 12 residues. As DNA, the CDR3 is TGTGCCAGCAGTATACAGGCTCAGCCCCAGCATTTT. Translated: CASSIQAQPQHF.

The chain couples TRBV18 to TRBJ1-3; 7 bases are shared with TRBD1. The CDR3 is 16 residues long. Germline V gene lookup returns CDR1 KGHSH and CDR2 LQKENI. With V trimmed by 4 bases and J by 1 base, 7 bases remained unmatched. The CDR3 bases are TGTGCCAGCTCACAGGGGGCGCCCGTATCTGGAAACACCATATATTTT. This codes for CASSQGAPVSGNTIYF.

The chain combines TRBV12-5 with TRBJ2-5; D unresolved. CDR3 size: 13 residues. Germline CDR1 is LGHNT and CDR2 is FRNRAP. Trimming shortened V by 5 bases and J by 7 bases, and 14 bases separated the two germline ends. CDR3 amino acids: CASGPSGVGTQYF. The CDR3 region has the DNA TGTGCTAGTGGTCCTAGTGGAGTTGGGACCCAGTACTTC.

The chain is built from TRBV2 and TRBJ2-1; no clear D. Germline V lookup: CDR1 SNHLY, CDR2 FYNNEI. Between the trimmed V and J ends, which lost 11 bases and 8 bases, there was a span of 7 bases. The length of the CDR3 is 9 residues. CDR3 sequence reads: CALRDEQFF. DNA of the CDR3: TGTGCCCTACGGGATGAGCAGTTCTTC.

As DNA, the CDR3 is TGTGCCAGCAGCCTAGGGGGTATACGGGCGTTCGAAGAGACCCAGTACTTC. Protein sequence: CASSLGGIRAFEETQYF. V usage is TRBV28 and J usage is TRBJ2-5; D may be TRBD1 (6 bases). Per the germline V gene, CDR1 is MDHEN and CDR2 is SYDVKM. Trimming removed 6 bases at V and 3 bases at J, with 23 bases between. This CDR3 is 17 amino acids long.

CDR3 protein: CASSFGTGELFF. In DNA, the CDR3 is TGTGCCAGCAGCTTCGGCACCGGGGAGCTGTTTTTT. The J gene is TRBJ2-2, the V gene TRBV11-2; no clear D gene. V lost 3 bases, J lost 4 bases, and 3 bases lay in between. The CDR3 contains 12 residues. Germline V lookup: CDR1 SGHAT, CDR2 FQNNGV.

The chain combines TRBV5-6 with TRBJ1-1; TRBD1 is a possible D gene (6 bases). Germline CDR1 reads SGHDT; CDR2 reads YYEEEE. This CDR3 contains 15 residues. The ends were cut back, 4 bases at V and 1 base at J, with 14 bases in the middle. The CDR3 protein is CASSAYDRTNTEAFF. In DNA, the CDR3 is TGTGCCAGCAGCGCCTACGACAGGACGAACACTGAAGCTTTCTTT.

The chain links TRBV7-2 to TRBJ1-1; TRBD1 aligns across 7 bases. V was pared by 4 bases and J by 3 bases, with 11 bases of the junction left unmatched. This CDR3 is 16 amino acids long. Germline CDR1 and CDR2: SGHTA and FQGNSA. The CDR3 region has the DNA TGTGCCAGCAGCTCAGGGACGGCACAGGGGTACACTGAAGCTTTCTTT. This sequence encodes CASSSGTAQGYTEAFF.

This clone was seen more than once but under ten times. Distinct nucleotide sequences in the sample also encode this CDR3. The chain is built from TRBV12-3 or TRBV12-4 and TRBJ1-1; D is ambiguous. The CDR3 is 13 amino acids. Trimming shortened V by 3 bases and J by 2 bases, and 7 bases separated the two germline ends. The CDR3 nucleotides are TGTGCCAGCAGTTTGAGAGGTAACACTGAAGCTTTCTTT. Residues: CASSLRGNTEAFF.